The 30 T cell receptor beta chains reported below all come from one sample, sequenced in a study of T cell responses to AZD1222 COVID-19 vaccine. The data were produced by immunoSEQ multiplex PCR, yet TCRdb's version contains in-frame clones alone and is incomplete. The sample has about 160,000 clones, more than 85% seen once. The sample was peripheral blood, taken on day 0 of AZD1222 vaccination. The source is an adult in good health.

The rearrangement links TRBV5-6 to TRBJ2-7; D may match TRBD1 or TRBD2 (5 bases each). V was shortened by 2 bases and J by 4 bases, with 19 bases between the two germline ends. Germline V gene lookup returns CDR1 SGHDT and CDR2 YYEEEE. The CDR3 loop spans 16 amino acids. CDR3 in DNA: TGTGCCAGCAGCTTATTCTCAACCGGGACGGTATACGAGCAGTACTTC. This encodes CASSLFSTGTVYEQYF.

The V and J genes are TRBV19 and TRBJ1-5; D ambiguous. The V end was cut by 1 base, the J end by 2 bases, with 9 bases between. The CDR3 spans 15 residues. In germline, CDR1 is LNHDA, CDR2 SQIVND (reference sequence). The CDR3 here is CASSIGRGGNQPQHF. The CDR3 DNA reads as TGTGCCAGTAGTATAGGTCGGGGAGGCAATCAGCCCCAGCATTTT.

This rearrangement joins TRBV30 to TRBJ1-1; TRBD1 aligns across 8 bases. Losses at the gene ends were 3 bases for V and 1 base for J; bases not matched to a gene: 4. Germline assignment: CDR1 GTSNPN and CDR2 SVGIG (reference sequence). This CDR3 spans 14 amino acids. Written as DNA, the CDR3 is TGTGCCTGGAGCTCCGGGACAGGGAACACTGAAGCTTTCTTT. Protein: CAWSSGTGNTEAFF.

The chain links TRBV9 to TRBJ1-6; weak D call: TRBD1 (6 bases). CDR1 is SGDLS, CDR2 YYNGEE, per germline. The CDR3 is made up of 14 amino acids. V was trimmed by 0 bases and J by 8 bases, leaving 9 bases between them. Here the CDR3 reads CASSVGGLYSPLHF. In DNA, the CDR3 is TGTGCCAGCAGCGTAGGGGGGCTATATTCACCCCTCCACTTT.

This chain joins TRBV28 and TRBJ1-1, with 8 bases identical to TRBD1. Germline V gives CDR1 MDHEN, CDR2 SYDVKM. V dropped 4 bases and J dropped 1; count of bases not matched to a gene: 2. The CDR3 consists of 14 residues. The CDR3 loop is CASSWDRRNTEAFF. The CDR3 coding sequence is TGTGCCAGCAGTTGGGACAGGCGGAACACTGAAGCTTTCTTT.

V and J are TRBV10-3 and TRBJ2-2; 9 bases map to TRBD1. Trimming removed 6 bases from V and 5 bases from J; junction bases left unmatched: 7. CDR1 and CDR2 from the germline V gene are ENHRY and SYGVKD. The CDR3 totals 15 residues. The CDR3 here is CAIRGQGIGTGELFF. DNA of the CDR3: TGTGCCATCAGGGGACAGGGTATCGGGACCGGGGAGCTGTTTTTT.

The gene calls are TRBV7-9 and TRBJ1-5, with a possible D match to TRBD1 (6 bases). The germline CDR1 and CDR2 sequences are SEHNR and FQNEAQ (reference sequence). CDR3 length: 16 amino acids. Trimming removed 6 bases at V and 2 bases at J, with 17 bases between. CDR3 bases: TGTGCCAGCAGGAGGGACATCGGATCGGGCAATCAGCCCCAGCATTTT. It translates to CASRRDIGSGNQPQHF.

V gene TRBV11-2 combines with J gene TRBJ2-7; TRBD1 agrees at 7 bases. Germline-derived CDR1 and CDR2 are SGHAT and FQNNGV. This CDR3 has 14 residues. Trimming took 5 bases from V and 2 from J; bases not matched to a gene: 6. Written as DNA, the CDR3 is TGTGCCAGCAGCCCCGGGACAGCCACCTACGAGCAGTACTTC. Translation gives CASSPGTATYEQYF. Full variable domain (rest looked up from reference TRBV11-2 and TRBJ2-7): EAGVAQSPRYKIIEKRQSVAFWCNPISGHATLYWYQQILGQGPKLLIQFQNNGVVDDSQLPKDRFSAERLKGVDSTLKIQPAKLEDSAVYLCASSPGTATYEQYFGPGTRLTVT.

The CDR3 sequence: CASSSHRGYYEQYF. CDR3 sequence (DNA): TGTGCCAGCAGCTCACACAGGGGCTACTACGAGCAGTACTTC. The V call is TRBV11-2, the J call TRBJ2-7; TRBD1 agrees at 7 bases. V trimming: 4 bases; J trimming: 3 bases; junction bases outside the gene matches: 6. Germline values: CDR1 SGHAT, CDR2 FQNNGV. The CDR3 contains 14 residues.

The V call is TRBV3-1 (or the pseudogene TRBV3-2), the J call TRBJ1-2, with a possible D match to TRBD1 (5 bases). Germline CDR1 is LGHDT and CDR2 is YNNKEL (reference sequence). CDR3 length: 15 residues. Deletions cut 0 bases from V and 7 bases from J, with 15 bases between. In DNA, the CDR3 is TGTGCCAGCAGCCAAGATCGTATGGGGGGGTCTGGCTACACCTTC. Translating it yields CASSQDRMGGSGYTF.

This clone is a singleton in its sample. The rearrangement links TRBV15 to TRBJ1-5; D uncertain. V dropped 0 bases and J dropped 6 bases, with 12 bases sitting between them. The CDR3 consists of 15 residues. Germline V lookup: CDR1 LNHNV, CDR2 YYDKDF (reference sequence). CDR3: CATSRDDHSSQPQHF. CDR3 bases: TGTGCCACCAGCAGAGATGATCACAGCTCTCAGCCCCAGCATTTT.

The rearrangement joins TRBV5-1 to TRBJ1-3, with a weak D call TRBD1 (5 bases). The CDR3 totals 13 residues. The ends were cut back, 4 bases at V and 2 bases at J, with 7 bases in the middle. Germline V gene lookup returns CDR1 SGHRS and CDR2 YFSETQ. The CDR3 DNA reads TGCGCCAGCAGCGAGGGGCCTGGAAACACCATATATTTT. It encodes CASSEGPGNTIYF.

The chain couples TRBV7-8 to TRBJ2-6; D may match TRBD1 or TRBD2 (5 bases each). The germline V gene encodes CDR1 SGHVS and CDR2 FQNEAQ. V was cut by 5 bases and J by 0 bases, with 17 bases left in between. The CDR3 extends over 18 amino acids. CDR3 DNA: TGTGCCAGCAGCATCGGGGCACTACGACCCTCTGGGGCCAACGTCCTGACTTTC. The encoded protein is CASSIGALRPSGANVLTF.

The gene calls are TRBV10-3 and TRBJ1-5; TRBD1 is a possible D gene (5 bases). Deletions cut 9 bases from V and 5 bases from J, with 11 bases between. The germline gives CDR1 ENHRY, CDR2 SYGVKD. The CDR3 runs 12 residues. This CDR3 reads CAIGAGDQPQHF. The CDR3 nucleotides read TGTGCCATAGGGGCGGGAGATCAGCCCCAGCATTTT.

V usage is TRBV5-1 and J usage is TRBJ1-1; the D is unclear. The length of the CDR3 is 13 residues. From germline, CDR1 is SGHRS and CDR2 YFSETQ. Trimming took off 2 bases at V and 1 base at J, with 6 bases between the two ends. The CDR3 loop is CASSFAENTEAFF. Written as DNA, the CDR3 is TGCGCCAGCAGCTTTGCAGAGAACACTGAAGCTTTCTTT.

This clone was observed once. J is TRBJ2-1 and V is TRBV10-3; tentatively, D is TRBD1 or TRBD2 (5 bases each). The germline CDR1 and CDR2 sequences are ENHRY and SYGVKD. This CDR3 is 13 amino acids long. Between the trimmed V and J ends, which lost 10 bases and 8 bases, there was a span of 18 bases. The CDR3 nucleotides are TGTGCCACCCGGGACCCCATCGCGGATGAGCAGTTCTTC. It specifies CATRDPIADEQFF.

The chain has TRBV7-3 and TRBJ1-1, with D perhaps TRBD1 (5 bases). The V end was cut by 2 bases, the J end by 2 bases, with 9 bases between. Germline V gene sequence: CDR1 SGHTA, CDR2 FQGTGA. The CDR3 spans 14 residues. CDR3: CASSLLGVNTEAFF. For the CDR3, the DNA is TGTGCCAGCAGCTTATTAGGGGTTAACACTGAAGCTTTCTTT.

This chain links TRBV6-5 with TRBJ1-5; D call uncertain. The CDR3 has 15 amino acids. Germline CDR1 and CDR2: MNHEY and SVGAGI. The V end lost 5 bases, the J end lost 3 bases, and 14 bases lay between the germline ends. The CDR3 nucleotides are TGTGCCAGCAGTCGAGGACCTACCATCAATCAGCCCCAGCATTTT. Its translation is CASSRGPTINQPQHF.

This chain joins TRBV19 and TRBJ1-1, with D possibly being TRBD1 (5 bases). The CDR3 runs 17 residues. CDR1 is LNHDA and CDR2 is SQIVND in the germline V gene (reference sequence). Trimming removed 10 bases at V and 7 bases at J, with 31 bases between. Here the CDR3 reads CATIPTAQGWGNFEAFF. The CDR3 DNA is TGTGCCACCATACCGACAGCCCAGGGTTGGGGGAATTTTGAAGCTTTCTTT.

The CDR3 reads CASSFSSGSGETQYF. DNA of the CDR3: TGTGCCAGCAGCTTCTCTAGCGGGAGCGGAGAGACCCAGTACTTC. The V gene is TRBV28, the J gene TRBJ2-5, with TRBD2 identical over 10 bases. V lost 6 bases to trimming and J lost 4 bases; unmatched junction nucleotides: 8. Germline V CDR1 and CDR2: MDHEN, SYDVKM. The CDR3 is 15 amino acids.

The genes are TRBV18 and TRBJ2-1; 7 bases line up with TRBD1. Germline assignment: CDR1 KGHSH and CDR2 LQKENI. J lost 0 bases, V lost 3 bases, and 14 bases had no gene match. The CDR3 extends over 19 amino acids. The CDR3 reads CASSPVRAGGPSSYNEQFF. The DNA of the CDR3 is TGTGCCAGCTCACCGGTTCGGGCAGGGGGACCGAGCTCCTACAATGAGCAGTTCTTC.

The V call is TRBV15, the J call TRBJ1-5; 8 bases fit TRBD1. The V and J ends lost 4 bases and 0 bases, in that order; junction bases with no gene match: 11. Germline V gene lookup returns CDR1 LNHNV and CDR2 YYDKDF (reference sequence). CDR3 length: 18 residues. CDR3 DNA sequence: TGTGCCACCAGCACTTCCGGGACAGGACCTTATAGCAATCAGCCCCAGCATTTT. Translating it yields CATSTSGTGPYSNQPQHF.

The genes are TRBV6-8 and TRBJ2-1, with 8 positions matching TRBD2. CDR1 and CDR2 from the germline V gene are MNHGY and SAAAGT. V dropped 6 bases and J dropped 9; count of bases not matched to a gene: 13. The CDR3 runs 15 residues. The CDR3 region is CASRGGGTHRVEQFF. CDR3 in DNA: TGTGCCAGCAGGGGCGGGGGGACCCACAGAGTTGAGCAGTTCTTC.

The chain links TRBV12-3 or TRBV12-4 to TRBJ2-3; D is undetermined. The CDR3 is made up of 13 amino acids. V was cut by 5 bases and J by 1 base, with 7 bases left in between. The chain's CDR3 is CASSPSGTDTQYF. Here the CDR3 DNA reads TGTGCCAGCAGTCCCTCGGGCACAGATACGCAGTATTTT.

The chain links TRBV9 to TRBJ2-2; 8 bases line up with TRBD2. CDR1 SGDLS and CDR2 YYNGEE come from the germline V gene. The V and J ends lost 0 bases and 4 bases, in that order; junction bases with no gene match: 5. This CDR3 region has 16 residues. The chain's CDR3 is CASSVAAGDLTGELFF. The CDR3 DNA is TGTGCCAGCAGCGTAGCAGCGGGGGACCTCACCGGGGAGCTGTTTTTT.

The chain uses TRBV13 and TRBJ2-2; D gene uncertain. Germline V CDR1 and CDR2: PRHDT, FYEKMQ (reference sequence). The CDR3 consists of 13 residues. V was shortened by 3 bases and J by 4 bases, with 6 bases between the two germline ends. The CDR3 coding sequence is TGTGCCAGCAGCTTTCAAGGCACCGGGGAGCTGTTTTTT. Residues: CASSFQGTGELFF.

This clone was observed a handful of times. The chain combines TRBV5-1 with TRBJ2-7; 8 bases align to TRBD2. Trimming took 1 base from V and 3 from J; bases not matched to a gene: 0. This CDR3 is 13 amino acids long. The germline gives CDR1 SGHRS, CDR2 YFSETQ. CDR3: CASSLREGYEQYF. In DNA form, the CDR3 reads TGCGCCAGCAGCTTGCGGGAGGGCTACGAGCAGTACTTC.

The chain combines TRBV7-8 with TRBJ2-1; TRBD2 is a possible D gene (6 bases). The CDR3 contains 13 residues. Germline CDR1 and CDR2: SGHVS and FQNEAQ. V was cut by 5 bases and J by 4 bases, with 9 bases left in between. CDR3 in amino acids: CASSTTSYNEQFF. The CDR3 DNA reads as TGTGCCAGCAGCACGACTAGTTACAATGAGCAGTTCTTC.

This sequence joins TRBV12-3 or TRBV12-4 and TRBJ2-7; D not certain. Trimming stripped 7 bases from V and 2 bases from J, with 12 bases between. This CDR3 spans 13 amino acids. The CDR3 here is CASTPRGTYEQYF. The CDR3 DNA sequence: TGTGCCAGCACCCCCCGCGGTACCTACGAGCAGTACTTC.

The V call is TRBV18, the J call TRBJ2-2; D remains unclear. Germline-derived CDR1 and CDR2 are KGHSH and LQKENI. V dropped 2 bases and J dropped 1 base, with 11 bases sitting between them. The CDR3 consists of 16 residues. The CDR3 protein is CASSPLPLGNTGELFF. CDR3 in DNA: TGTGCCAGCTCACCATTACCCCTAGGGAACACCGGGGAGCTGTTTTTT.